Only one count was recorded for the clone carrying this TCR beta chain. This sample was taken from a study of blood T cell repertoires in COVID-19. CDR1 is MNHNY and CDR2 is SVGAGI in the germline V gene (reference sequence). There are 15 residues in the CDR3. Trimming cost V 6 bases and J 1 base; bases outside gene matches: 8. The data were produced by immunoSEQ multiplex PCR, yet TCRdb's version contains in-frame clones alone and is incomplete. In the table there are tens of thousands of clones, roughly 85% of which are singletons. The chain is built from TRBV6-6 and TRBJ1-1, with 7 bases that match TRBD1. The receptor comes from a human donor in a cohort sampled during active COVID-19. Source material: peripheral blood. The CDR3 protein is CASRGPGQPNTEAFF. CDR3 bases: TGTGCCAGCAGGGGCCCGGGACAGCCGAACACTGAAGCTTTCTTT.